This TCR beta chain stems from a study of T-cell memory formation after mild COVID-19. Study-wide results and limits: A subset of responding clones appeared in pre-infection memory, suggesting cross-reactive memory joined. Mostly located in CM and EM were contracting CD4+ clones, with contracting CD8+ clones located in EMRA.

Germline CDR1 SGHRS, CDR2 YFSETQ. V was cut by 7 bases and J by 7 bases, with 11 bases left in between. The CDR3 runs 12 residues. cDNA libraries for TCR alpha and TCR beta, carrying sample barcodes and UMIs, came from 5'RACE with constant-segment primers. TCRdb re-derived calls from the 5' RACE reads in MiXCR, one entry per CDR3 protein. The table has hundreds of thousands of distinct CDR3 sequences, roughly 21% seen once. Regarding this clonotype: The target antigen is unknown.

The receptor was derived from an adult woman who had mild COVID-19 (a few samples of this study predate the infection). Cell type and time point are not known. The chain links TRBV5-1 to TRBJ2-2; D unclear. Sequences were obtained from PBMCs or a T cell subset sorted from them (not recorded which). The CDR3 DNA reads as TGCGCCAGCCGTGGGGATTTCGGGGAGCTGTTTTTT. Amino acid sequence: CASRGDFGELFF.